The 7 T cell receptor beta chains presented below share a single source sample, sequenced in a study of cytomegalovirus exposure and HLA in healthy donors. PCR was performed using 60 Vbeta and 13 Jbeta primers. Profiling relied on immunoSEQ multiplex PCR, and the TCRdb table lists in-frame clones only, not all of them. The sample holds about 160,000 clones, 80% to 90% seen once. Sequenced sample: PBMCs. These receptors all stem from a woman under 40 in good health and CMV-seropositive.

The chain carries TRBV5-6 and TRBJ2-7, with TRBD1 matching 9 bases. The CDR3 consists of 15 residues. V trimming: 4 bases; J trimming: 3 bases; junction bases outside the gene matches: 8. Germline CDR1 SGHDT, CDR2 YYEEEE. The CDR3 region has the DNA TGTGCCAGCAGCCGTCAGGGACAGGGTTTCTACGAGCAGTACTTC. Its protein product is CASSRQGQGFYEQYF.

The rearrangement links TRBV7-9 to TRBJ2-3; TRBD1 matches at 9 bases. The germline V gene has CDR1 SEHNR and CDR2 FQNEAQ (reference sequence). With 1 base clipped from V and 5 bases from J, the junction kept 4 bases outside the gene matches. This CDR3 contains 15 residues. The CDR3 sequence is CASSLVQGAVDTQYF. The CDR3 nucleotides read TGTGCCAGCAGCTTAGTACAGGGGGCGGTAGATACGCAGTATTTT.

The V call is TRBV7-9, the J call TRBJ1-2; the match to TRBD1 covers 8 bases. Germline V gene data show CDR1 as SEHNR and CDR2 as FQNEAQ (reference sequence). Trimming took 5 bases from V and 7 from J; bases not matched to a gene: 3. The CDR3 has 12 amino acids. CDR3 region: CASSAGTGGYTF. The DNA of the CDR3 is TGTGCCAGCAGCGCAGGGACAGGTGGCTACACCTTC.

Written as DNA, the CDR3 is TGTGCCAGCAGCTTTCGTAGACTTCAAGAGACCCAGTACTTC. This gives the protein CASSFRRLQETQYF. The chain carries TRBV7-2 and TRBJ2-5; D is ambiguous. Per germline, CDR1 SGHTA and CDR2 FQGNSA. V shed 3 bases and J shed 2 bases, with 10 bases lying between them. This CDR3 comprises 14 residues.

A few counts support this clone. The chain recombines TRBV2 with TRBJ1-1; no clear D gene. CDR1 and CDR2 (germline): SNHLY, FYNNEI. The CDR3 contains 13 residues. V dropped 10 bases and J dropped 0 bases, with 12 bases sitting between them. The CDR3 protein is CAKNSNLNTEAFF. CDR3 nucleotide sequence: TGTGCCAAGAACAGTAACCTGAACACTGAAGCTTTCTTT.

V usage is TRBV7-2 and J usage is TRBJ1-6; a weak D match, TRBD1 (6 bases). This CDR3 region has 15 residues. Germline V gene lookup returns CDR1 SGHTA and CDR2 FQGNSA. The V gene lost 4 bases and the J gene lost 6 bases, with 13 bases spanning the gap. The CDR3 nucleotides are TGTGCCAGCAGCTCCAGACAGGCCGGTAATTCACCCCTCCACTTT. It encodes CASSSRQAGNSPLHF.

The genes are TRBV5-1 and TRBJ2-1; D might be TRBD1 (6 bases). CDR3 length: 16 amino acids. Germline CDR1 SGHRS, CDR2 YFSETQ. V shed 2 bases and J shed 4 bases, with 16 bases lying between them. The CDR3 DNA sequence: TGCGCCAGCAGCTTCCTCGAGACAGGATCTTACAATGAGCAGTTCTTC. It yields the protein CASSFLETGSYNEQFF.